Presented here are 21 T cell receptor beta chains from one specimen sequenced in a study of cytomegalovirus exposure and HLA in healthy donors. Measured with immunoSEQ multiplex PCR; TCRdb has only the in-frame clones, and not every one. The data hold around 100,000 clones, with around 96% observed a single time. Sequencing was carried out using PBMCs. The source is a woman aged 18 to 35 in good health and CMV-seronegative.

V and J are TRBV6-1 and TRBJ2-5; TRBD2 matches at 7 bases. The length of the CDR3 is 17 residues. Per the germline V gene, CDR1 is MNHNS and CDR2 is SASEGT. The ends lost 3 bases at V and 4 bases at J; junction bases unmatched: 14. CDR3 bases: TGTGCCAGCAGTGACGGGACTACCCTCCAAGTTATAGAGACCCAGTACTTC. Translated, it gives CASSDGTTLQVIETQYF.

The chain uses TRBV9 and TRBJ2-1; D is possibly TRBD2 (6 bases). Germline V gene data show CDR1 as SGDLS and CDR2 as YYNGEE. The length of the CDR3 is 16 residues. V was cut by 0 bases and J by 0 bases, with 10 bases left in between. CDR3 protein: CASSVGGVSSYNEQFF. In nucleotides, the CDR3 is TGTGCCAGCAGCGTAGGCGGGGTAAGCTCCTACAATGAGCAGTTCTTC. The variable domain in full, completed from reference TRBV9 and TRBJ2-1, reads DSGVTQTPKHLITATGQRVTLRCSPRSGDLSVYWYQQSLDQGLQFLIQYYNGEERAKGNILERFSAQQFPDLHSELNLSSLELGDSALYFCASSVGGVSSYNEQFFGPGTRLTVL.

The chain links TRBV9 to TRBJ1-4; 7 bases map to TRBD1. V lost 8 bases to trimming and J lost 6 bases; unmatched junction nucleotides: 10. The CDR3 consists of 14 residues. The germline CDR1 and CDR2 sequences are SGDLS and YYNGEE. The CDR3 reads CASSTGTVDEKLFF. Here the CDR3 DNA reads TGTGCCAGTTCCACCGGGACAGTGGATGAAAAACTGTTTTTT. The variable domain in full, completed from reference TRBV9 and TRBJ1-4, reads DSGVTQTPKHLITATGQRVTLRCSPRSGDLSVYWYQQSLDQGLQFLIQYYNGEERAKGNILERFSAQQFPDLHSELNLSSLELGDSALYFCASSTGTVDEKLFFGSGTQLSVL.

DNA for the CDR3: TGTGCCTGGAGTGTTTCTAGCACAGATACGCAGTATTTT. It is translated as CAWSVSSTDTQYF. This chain links TRBV30 with TRBJ2-3; no definite D call. CDR1 and CDR2 from the germline V gene are GTSNPN and SVGIG (reference sequence). V shed 0 bases and J shed 0 bases, with 4 bases lying between them. The CDR3 loop spans 13 amino acids.

The rearrangement joins TRBV6-5 to TRBJ1-2, with 7 bases fitting TRBD1. The CDR3 totals 14 residues. The V and J ends lost 4 bases and 10 bases, in that order; junction bases with no gene match: 12. Germline assignment: CDR1 MNHEY and CDR2 SVGAGI. CDR3 loop: CASSSEDRPLDYTF. In DNA, the CDR3 is TGTGCCAGCAGTTCCGAGGACAGGCCCCTAGACTACACCTTC.

The chain combines TRBV25-1 with TRBJ2-7; D possibly corresponds to TRBD2 (6 bases). CDR1 and CDR2 (germline): MGHDK, SYGVNS. The CDR3 covers 14 residues. The V end lost 1 base, the J end lost 6 bases, and 13 bases lay between the germline ends. As DNA, the CDR3 is TGTGCCAGCAGTGAATTGGGGGGAAGCTCCGAGCAGTACTTC. Translating gives CASSELGGSSEQYF.

The chain links TRBV6-1 to TRBJ2-7, with D possibly being TRBD2 (6 bases). This CDR3 contains 13 residues. Deletions cut 6 bases from V and 2 bases from J, with 11 bases between. Per the germline V gene, CDR1 is MNHNS and CDR2 is SASEGT. The CDR3, as DNA: TGTGCCAGCAGGACCAGGGAGGCCTACGAGCAGTACTTC. It is translated as CASRTREAYEQYF.

The chain couples TRBV6-1 to TRBJ1-1, with 9 bases matching TRBD1. There are 16 residues in the CDR3. CDR1 is MNHNS, CDR2 SASEGT, per germline. After removal of 3 bases from V and 4 bases from J, the junction contained 9 bases not matched to a gene. As DNA, the CDR3 is TGTGCCAGCAGTGAGGGGACAGGGAGGGGCGGCACTGAAGCTTTCTTT. Protein product: CASSEGTGRGGTEAFF.

The J gene is TRBJ1-1, the V gene TRBV7-2, with a weak D call TRBD1 (6 bases). Germline-derived CDR1 and CDR2 are SGHTA and FQGNSA. This CDR3 spans 15 amino acids. Trimming took off 3 bases at V and 11 bases at J, with 22 bases between the two ends. CDR3 bases: TGTGCCAGCAGCTTTGCATTGGGGGCGTCGGATTTGGCTTTCTTT. Its protein product is CASSFALGASDLAFF.

The V call is TRBV5-1, the J call TRBJ2-7, with 7 bases identical to TRBD1. Trimming at V came to 0 bases and at J to 12 bases, leaving 9 bases not matched to a gene. Germline V gene data show CDR1 as SGHRS and CDR2 as YFSETQ. This CDR3 comprises 13 residues. CDR3 sequence: CASSLEGAGSWYF. CDR3 DNA: TGCGCCAGCAGCTTGGAGGGGGCGGGTTCCTGGTACTTC.

The chain links TRBV5-1 to TRBJ1-5; D unresolved. The CDR3 is 14 amino acids. V gave up 0 bases and J gave up 4 bases, with 8 bases separating them. The germline CDR1 and CDR2 sequences are SGHRS and YFSETQ. The CDR3 sequence: CASSLAPGNQPQHF. CDR3 bases: TGCGCCAGCAGCTTGGCCCCGGGGAATCAGCCCCAGCATTTT.

V and J are TRBV10-2 and TRBJ2-3; 8 nucleotides align to TRBD2. This CDR3 has 14 residues. Germline V CDR1 and CDR2: WSHSY, SAAADI. V dropped 3 bases and J dropped 3; count of bases not matched to a gene: 2. CDR3: CASSDLAGTDTQYF. The CDR3 bases are TGCGCCAGCAGTGATTTAGCGGGAACAGATACGCAGTATTTT.

The V gene is TRBV2, the J gene TRBJ2-3; TRBD1 agrees at 7 bases. Looked up from germline, CDR1 is SNHLY and CDR2 is FYNNEI. After removal of 6 bases from V and 5 bases from J, the junction contained 8 bases not matched to a gene. The CDR3 covers 14 residues. The DNA of the CDR3 is TGTGCCAGCAGATGGACAAGGGGGCAAGATACGCAGTATTTT. Its translation is CASRWTRGQDTQYF.

This clone was seen only once. The chain couples TRBV2 to TRBJ2-5; TRBD2 matches at 7 bases. Germline loops: CDR1 SNHLY, CDR2 FYNNEI. This CDR3 has 14 amino acids. The V and J ends lost 3 bases and 2 bases, in that order; junction bases with no gene match: 3. Here the CDR3 DNA reads TGTGCCAGCAGTGATCTGGGGGGGCAAGAGACCCAGTACTTC. It specifies CASSDLGGQETQYF.

In its sample, this clone was seen once. The chain is built from TRBV9 and TRBJ1-2; no clear D. Between the trimmed V and J ends, which lost 0 bases and 2 bases, there was a span of 5 bases. Germline V gene lookup returns CDR1 SGDLS and CDR2 YYNGEE. The CDR3 has 13 amino acids. This chain's CDR3 is CASSVGENYGYTF. The CDR3 nucleotides are TGTGCCAGCAGCGTAGGAGAAAACTATGGCTACACCTTC.

The V call is TRBV7-4, the J call TRBJ1-3; D is uncertain. V was cut by 7 bases and J by 2 bases, with 15 bases left in between. Germline V gene data show CDR1 as SGHVT and CDR2 as SQSDAQ. There are 15 residues in the CDR3. The chain's CDR3 is CASIRASLAGNTIYF. Written as DNA, the CDR3 is TGTGCCAGCATCCGAGCTAGTCTAGCTGGAAACACCATATATTTT.

The chain carries TRBV10-2 and TRBJ1-5; TRBD1 matches at 8 bases. J gave up 0 bases and V 3 bases, and 13 bases lay outside the gene matches. Germline assignment: CDR1 WSHSY and CDR2 SAAADI. The CDR3 extends over 19 amino acids. The CDR3 here is CASSDVQGALTYSNQPQHF. The CDR3 nucleotides are TGCGCCAGCAGTGATGTCCAGGGGGCCCTAACGTATAGCAATCAGCCCCAGCATTTT.

The chain carries TRBV7-9 and TRBJ1-2, with D perhaps TRBD1 (6 bases). The V end lost 2 bases, the J end lost 0 bases, and 13 bases lay between the germline ends. Germline CDR1 is SEHNR and CDR2 is FQNEAQ (reference sequence). The CDR3 has 16 residues. The CDR3 spells CASSLPTRGANYGYTF. The CDR3 DNA is TGTGCCAGCAGCTTACCGACCAGGGGAGCTAACTATGGCTACACCTTC.

V and J are TRBV6-1 and TRBJ2-6, with D perhaps matching TRBD2 (6 bases). Trimming took off 4 bases at V and 0 bases at J, with 7 bases between the two ends. Germline V lookup: CDR1 MNHNS, CDR2 SASEGT. The CDR3 is made up of 15 amino acids. In DNA, the CDR3 is TGTGCCAGCAGTGGGGACTCCTCTGGGGCCAACGTCCTGACTTTC. The encoded protein is CASSGDSSGANVLTF.

This clone was counted a single time. The V call is TRBV19, the J call TRBJ1-5; TRBD1 matches at 8 bases. Trimming cost V 6 bases and J 0 bases; bases outside gene matches: 19. Germline CDR1 and CDR2: LNHDA and SQIVND (reference sequence). CDR3 length: 20 amino acids. CDR3 region: CASSQNRGFGPLYSNQPQHF. The DNA for the CDR3 is TGTGCCAGTAGCCAGAACAGGGGGTTTGGGCCCCTGTATAGCAATCAGCCCCAGCATTTT.

V is TRBV5-1 and J is TRBJ1-2; the D gene is possibly TRBD1 (5 bases). Per germline, CDR1 SGHRS and CDR2 YFSETQ. The CDR3 loop spans 20 amino acids. The V gene lost 2 bases and the J gene lost 0 bases, with 26 bases spanning the gap. The DNA of the CDR3 is TGCGCCAGCAGCTTTGGGATGGCAGGGCCTATCTTTTTGCCTAACTATGGCTACACCTTC. This encodes CASSFGMAGPIFLPNYGYTF.